Listed here are 25 T cell receptor beta chains from one sample, sequenced in a study of blood T cells in healthy people across ages. It was with a sample-barcoded 5' primer and a J-beta primer mix that a second PCR of roughly 7 to 12 cycles was run. TCRdb re-analysed the 5' RACE reads in MiXCR, keeping a single row per CDR3 protein. The sample includes hundreds of thousands of distinct CDR3 sequences, roughly 52% of them seen just once. Material: blood. Receptor source: a man aged 30 to 39 in good health.

In its sample, this clonotype was seen once. The rearrangement links TRBV18 to TRBJ1-1, with 7 bases matching TRBD1. CDR3 size: 14 residues. The junction had 11 bases not matched to a gene; V was cut back by 6 bases and J by 7 bases. Germline-derived CDR1 and CDR2 are KGHSH and LQKENI. This CDR3 reads CASSPTTGLYEAFF. For the CDR3, the DNA is TGTGCCAGCTCTCCAACGACAGGGTTGTATGAAGCTTTCTTT.

This clonotype was seen only a few times. The gene calls are TRBV4-1 and TRBJ1-1; D perhaps matches TRBD1 (6 bases). The V gene lost 0 bases and the J gene lost 1 base, with 12 bases spanning the gap. The CDR3 extends over 16 amino acids. Germline V gene sequence: CDR1 MGHRA, CDR2 YSYEKL. The CDR3 spells CASSQDWDTTNTEAFF. Here the CDR3 DNA reads TGCGCCAGCAGCCAAGATTGGGACACAACGAACACTGAAGCTTTCTTT.

The CDR3 is CASSEGGQSKWGYTQYF. In DNA form, the CDR3 reads TGTGCCAGCAGTGAAGGGGGCCAGTCCAAGTGGGGATATACGCAGTATTTT. The chain employs TRBV2 and TRBJ2-3, with a tentative D call TRBD1 (5 bases). CDR3 length: 17 residues. The germline V gene has CDR1 SNHLY and CDR2 FYNNEI. The germline V and J ends were trimmed by 1 base and 7 bases, with 21 bases remaining between them.

The chain couples TRBV7-6 to TRBJ2-7, with a possible D match to TRBD1 (6 bases). With 5 bases removed from V and 5 bases from J, the gap between germline ends came to 16 bases. This CDR3 is 14 amino acids long. CDR1 and CDR2 (germline): SGHVS, FNYEAQ. The CDR3 DNA follows: TGTGCCAGCAGCGAAAGCCAGGGGAGCGACGAGCAGTACTTC. This codes for CASSESQGSDEQYF.

The chain carries TRBV6-2 or TRBV6-3 and TRBJ2-5, with 7 bases identical to TRBD1. V lost 2 bases to trimming and J lost 0 bases; unmatched junction nucleotides: 3. The germline gives CDR1 MNHEY, CDR2 SVGEGT. The CDR3 contains 15 residues. In nucleotides, the CDR3 is TGTGCCAGCAGTTACGAGGGACAGAACCAAGAGACCCAGTACTTC. It codes for CASSYEGQNQETQYF.

The V gene is TRBV29-1, the J gene TRBJ1-2; TRBD1 aligns across 9 bases. The germline gives CDR1 SQVTM, CDR2 ANQGSEA. J gave up 7 bases and V 0 bases, and 6 bases lay outside the gene matches. The length of the CDR3 is 14 residues. The CDR3 loop reads CSVEEGDRGFGYTF. CDR3 coding DNA: TGCAGCGTTGAAGAAGGAGACAGGGGGTTTGGCTACACCTTC. The full variable domain, rest sourced from reference TRBV29-1 and TRBJ1-2, is SAVISQKPSRDICQRGTSLTIQCQVDSQVTMMFWYRQQPGQSLTLIATANQGSEATYESGFVIDKFPISRPNLTFSTLTVSNMSPEDSSIYLCSVEEGDRGFGYTFGSGTRLTVV.

The rearrangement uses TRBV6-6 and TRBJ2-1; D possibly corresponds to TRBD1 (6 bases). Trimming took 2 bases from V and 8 from J, leaving 13 bases between them. This CDR3 is 14 amino acids long. The germline CDR1 and CDR2 sequences are MNHNY and SVGAGI (reference sequence). CDR3: CASSYGGGLDEQFF. The CDR3 region has the DNA TGTGCCAGCAGTTACGGTGGGGGCTTGGATGAGCAGTTCTTC.

V and J are TRBV6-1 and TRBJ2-3; TRBD1 matches at 7 bases. Trimming took 6 bases from V and 3 from J; bases not matched to a gene: 6. Germline CDR1 is MNHNS and CDR2 is SASEGT. The CDR3 covers 14 residues. As DNA, the CDR3 is TGTGCCAGCAGGACTATACAGGGGACAGATACGCAGTATTTT. It translates to CASRTIQGTDTQYF.

This clonotype was observed a few times. In nucleotides, the CDR3 is TGTGCCAGCAGCATTATAACAGGTAGCTCCTACAATGAGCAGTTCTTC. This codes for CASSIITGSSYNEQFF. This chain links TRBV7-9 with TRBJ2-1; tentatively, D is TRBD1 (5 bases). The germline V gene encodes CDR1 SEHNR and CDR2 FQNEAQ (reference sequence). V was pared by 5 bases and J by 0 bases, with 14 bases between. The CDR3 runs to 16 residues. Together with reference TRBV7-9 and TRBJ2-1, the CDR3 gives the full variable domain: DTGVSQNPRHKITKRGQNVTFRCDPISEHNRLYWYRQTLGQGPEFLTYFQNEAQLEKSRLLSDRFSAERPKGSFSTLEIQRTEQGDSAMYLCASSIITGSSYNEQFFGPGTRLTVL.

V gene TRBV6-5 combines with J gene TRBJ1-2, with 10 bases fitting TRBD1. This CDR3 is built from 16 residues. Germline CDR1 and CDR2: MNHEY and SVGAGI. The V gene end was trimmed by 6 bases and the J gene end by 4 bases; junction bases not matched to a gene: 11. The CDR3 protein is CASRPPRQGASYGYTF. DNA for the CDR3: TGTGCCAGCAGACCACCCCGACAGGGGGCGAGCTATGGCTACACCTTC.

In this sample, this clonotype turned up a few times. J is TRBJ1-2 and V is TRBV25-1; D is unresolved. The germline V and J ends were trimmed by 2 bases and 2 bases, with 12 bases remaining between them. Germline CDR1 reads MGHDK; CDR2 reads SYGVNS. This CDR3 has 15 amino acids. CDR3 nucleotide sequence: TGTGCCAGCAGTGAAGCGGGCACCCAGAACTATGGCTACACCTTC. Residues: CASSEAGTQNYGYTF.

The rearrangement uses TRBV27 and TRBJ2-4; 7 bases line up with TRBD2. The end of the DNA aligns better with TRBJ2-7, so the J call may be wrong. Germline V CDR1 and CDR2: MNHEY, SMNVEV (reference sequence). CDR3 size: 17 residues. The CDR3 nucleotides read TGTGCCAGCAGTTTTTACTCGGGGGGAGGGATTATCTACGAGCAGTACTTC. The encoded protein is CASSFYSGGGIIYEQYF.

V is TRBV20-1 and J is TRBJ2-3, with D perhaps TRBD2 (5 bases). This CDR3 spans 13 amino acids. V lost 6 bases, J lost 0 bases, and 10 bases lay in between. Germline CDR1 is DFQATT and CDR2 is SNEGSKA (reference sequence). The CDR3 reads CSAERTSTDTQYF. In nucleotides, the CDR3 is TGCAGTGCCGAAAGGACTAGCACAGATACGCAGTATTTT.

The chain links TRBV28 to TRBJ2-5; TRBD2 matches 11 bases. The V segment lost 6 bases and the J segment 4 bases; nucleotides outside the gene matches: 4. This CDR3 is built from 14 residues. Germline V lookup: CDR1 MDHEN, CDR2 SYDVKM. The CDR3 sequence: CASRPSGGLETQYF. The CDR3 DNA sequence: TGTGCCAGCAGGCCTAGCGGGGGGTTAGAGACCCAGTACTTC.

Concerning this clonotype: A much larger clone differs from this one at a single base, so this may be a read error. The genes are TRBV7-3 and TRBJ2-1; 9 bases are a match to TRBD2. Trimming at V came to 6 bases and at J to 6 bases, leaving 3 bases not matched to a gene. CDR3 length: 13 residues. Looked up from germline, CDR1 is SGHTA and CDR2 is FQGTGA. The CDR3 sequence: CASSSGGSNEQFF. DNA of the CDR3: TGTGCCAGCAGTAGCGGGGGCTCCAATGAGCAGTTCTTC. Combining the CDR3 with reference TRBV7-3 and TRBJ2-1 gives the whole variable domain GAGVSQTPSNKVTEKGKYVELRCDPISGHTALYWYRQSLGQGPEFLIYFQGTGAADDSGLPNDRFFAVRPEGSVSTLKIQRTERGDSAVYLCASSSGGSNEQFFGPGTRLTVL.

The gene calls are TRBV7-2 and TRBJ2-2, with D uncertain. Germline CDR1 reads SGHTA; CDR2 reads FQGNSA. V was cut by 0 bases and J by 1 base, with 6 bases left in between. The CDR3 extends over 15 amino acids. CDR3 bases: TGTGCCAGCAGCTTAGCGGCCCAGAACACCGGGGAGCTGTTTTTT. This gives the protein CASSLAAQNTGELFF.

This clonotype was observed once. V usage is TRBV20-1 and J usage is TRBJ1-6, with D hard to call. This CDR3 spans 17 amino acids. CDR1 and CDR2 (germline): DFQATT, SNEGSKA (reference sequence). Trimming removed 4 bases at V and 0 bases at J, with 16 bases between. This CDR3 is CSATSVESLSYNSPLHF. CDR3 coding DNA: TGCAGTGCTACTTCAGTTGAGTCGCTCTCCTATAATTCACCCCTCCACTTT.

The chain couples TRBV29-1 to TRBJ2-1, with a possible D match to TRBD2 (5 bases). V lost 1 base and J 0 bases, leaving 16 bases between the germline ends. The germline CDR1 and CDR2 sequences are SQVTM and ANQGSEA. The CDR3 runs 17 residues. The CDR3 nucleotides read TGCAGCGTTGAAGGGGCAGCGGCAAAATTCTCCTACAATGAGCAGTTCTTC. Its translation: CSVEGAAAKFSYNEQFF.

The chain links TRBV20-1 to TRBJ2-5, with 12 bases lining up with TRBD1. Trimming removed 5 bases from V and 5 bases from J; junction bases left unmatched: 6. Germline CDR1 and CDR2: DFQATT and SNEGSKA (reference sequence). The CDR3 sequence is 14 residues long. CDR3 DNA sequence: TGCAGTGCTTCCGGGACAGGGGGCTGGGAGACCCAGTACTTC. It yields the protein CSASGTGGWETQYF.

This clonotype was seen only a few times. The V and J genes are TRBV3-1 and TRBJ2-7; 11 bases map to TRBD2. The CDR3 has 17 amino acids. Germline V gene sequence: CDR1 LGHDT, CDR2 YNNKEL (reference sequence). J gave up 4 bases and V 0 bases, and 8 bases lay outside the gene matches. Here the CDR3 reads CASSQDCLAGGPYEQYF. The CDR3, as DNA: TGTGCCAGCAGCCAAGATTGCCTAGCGGGGGGACCATACGAGCAGTACTTC.

The chain's CDR3 is CASSRAGEEKLFF. The CDR3 DNA reads as TGTGCCAGCAGTAGGGCAGGGGAAGAAAAACTGTTTTTT. The V call is TRBV2, the J call TRBJ1-4; D perhaps matches TRBD1 (6 bases). The V gene lost 5 bases and the J gene lost 8 bases, with 12 bases spanning the gap. Germline lookup yields CDR1 SNHLY and CDR2 FYNNEI. The CDR3 has 13 residues.

The chain uses TRBV3-1 and TRBJ2-7; D remains unclear. CDR3 length: 13 residues. Trimming shortened V by 2 bases and J by 4 bases, and 9 bases separated the two germline ends. CDR1 and CDR2 (germline): LGHDT, YNNKEL (reference sequence). The DNA of the CDR3 is TGTGCCAGCAGCCAAAAAGACGAGTACGAGCAGTACTTC. Translated, it gives CASSQKDEYEQYF.

As to this clonotype: A read error may account for a junction end that differs from germline. CDR3 nucleotide sequence: TGTGCCAACAGCGTAAACCCGGGACAGGGGACAGATACGCAGTATTTT. This translates into CANSVNPGQGTDTQYF. This chain joins TRBV9 and TRBJ2-3; 10 bases match TRBD1. This CDR3 is built from 16 residues. Germline lookup yields CDR1 SGDLS and CDR2 YYNGEE.

This chain links TRBV29-1 with TRBJ1-2, with D uncertain. Trimming took off 3 bases at V and 4 bases at J, with 12 bases between the two ends. Germline values: CDR1 SQVTM, CDR2 ANQGSEA. CDR3 length: 13 amino acids. The CDR3 here is CSVDLGVVYGYTF. CDR3 DNA sequence: TGCAGCGTTGATCTCGGGGTGGTCTATGGCTACACCTTC.

This chain uses TRBV7-9 with TRBJ2-3; a weak D match, TRBD2 (6 bases). The germline V gene encodes CDR1 SEHNR and CDR2 FQNEAQ (reference sequence). Trimming left V 1 base short and J 2 bases short, with 16 bases between. The CDR3 covers 17 residues. The CDR3 is CASSLVSAGIPTDTQYF. The CDR3, as DNA: TGTGCCAGCAGCTTAGTGTCTGCGGGGATCCCCACAGATACGCAGTATTTT.